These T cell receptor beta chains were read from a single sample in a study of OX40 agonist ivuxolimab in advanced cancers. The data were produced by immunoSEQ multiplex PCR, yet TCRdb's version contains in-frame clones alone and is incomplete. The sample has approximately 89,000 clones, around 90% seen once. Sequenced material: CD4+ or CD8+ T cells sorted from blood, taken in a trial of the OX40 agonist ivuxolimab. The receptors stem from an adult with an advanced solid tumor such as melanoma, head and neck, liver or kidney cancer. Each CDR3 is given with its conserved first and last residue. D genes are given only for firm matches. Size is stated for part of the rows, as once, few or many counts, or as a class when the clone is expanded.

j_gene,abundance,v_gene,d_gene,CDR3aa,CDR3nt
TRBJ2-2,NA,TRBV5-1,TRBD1,CASSTGNVGTGELFF,TGCGCCAGCTCGACAGGGAACGTTGGCACCGGGGAGCTGTTTTTT
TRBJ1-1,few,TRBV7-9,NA,CASSLWGTEAFF,TGTGCCAGCAGCTTATGGGGAACTGAAGCTTTCTTT
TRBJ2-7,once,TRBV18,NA,CASSPQEGLNEQYF,TGTGCCAGCTCACCCCAGGAGGGGCTCAACGAGCAGTACTTC
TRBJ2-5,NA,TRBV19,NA,CASSIEGLRETQYF,TGTGCCAGTAGTATAGAGGGCTTGAGGGAGACCCAGTACTTC
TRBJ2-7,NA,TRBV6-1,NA,CASTTVYEQYF,TGTGCCAGCACGACGGTCTACGAGCAGTACTTC
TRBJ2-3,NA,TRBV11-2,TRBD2,CASSSLAKDTQYF,TGTGCCAGCAGCTCACTAGCGAAAGATACGCAGTATTTT
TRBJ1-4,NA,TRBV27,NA,CASSSTPATNEKLFF,TGTGCCAGCAGTTCTACCCCCGCAACTAATGAAAAACTGTTTTTT
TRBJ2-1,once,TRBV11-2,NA,CASSPNNEQFF,TGTGCCAGCAGCCCTAACAATGAGCAGTTCTTC
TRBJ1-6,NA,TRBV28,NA,CASSSLTTSSYNSPLHF,TGTGCCAGCAGTTCACTAACCACGAGCTCCTATAATTCACCCCTCCACTTT
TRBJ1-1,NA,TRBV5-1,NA,CASSLAAVLNTEAFF,TGCGCCAGCAGCTTGGCAGCGGTCCTGAACACTGAAGCTTTCTTT
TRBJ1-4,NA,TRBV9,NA,CASSVDGYPEKLFF,TGTGCCAGCAGCGTAGATGGCTATCCCGAAAAACTGTTTTTT
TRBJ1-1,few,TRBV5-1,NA,CASSLVSGANTEAFF,TGCGCCAGCAGCTTGGTTTCGGGAGCGAACACTGAAGCTTTCTTT
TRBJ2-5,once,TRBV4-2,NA,CASSQDGGLVRETQYF,TGTGCCAGCAGCCAAGATGGGGGGCTTGTTCGAGAGACCCAGTACTTC
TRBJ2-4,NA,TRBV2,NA,CASSSGGAGIQYF,TGTGCCAGCAGTTCAGGGGGGGCAGGCATTCAGTACTTC
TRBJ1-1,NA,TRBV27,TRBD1,CASSLGQGYTEAFF,TGTGCCAGCAGTCTCGGACAGGGCTACACTGAAGCTTTCTTT
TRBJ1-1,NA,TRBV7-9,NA,CASARVGNTEAFF,TGTGCCAGCGCCAGAGTGGGGAACACTGAAGCTTTCTTT
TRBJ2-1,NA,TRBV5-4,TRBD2,CASSSAGTSGFNEQFF,TGTGCCAGCAGCTCAGCGGGGACTAGCGGGTTCAATGAGCAGTTCTTC
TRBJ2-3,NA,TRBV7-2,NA,CASSLRGSSTDTQYF,TGTGCCAGCAGCTTAAGGGGCAGCAGCACAGATACGCAGTATTTT
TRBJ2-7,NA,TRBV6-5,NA,CASSHLAGLSYEQYF,TGTGCCAGCAGTCACCTTGCAGGGCTCTCCTACGAGCAGTACTTC
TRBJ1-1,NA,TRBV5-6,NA,CASSLGVYLNTEAFF,TGTGCCAGCAGCTTGGGGGTCTACCTGAACACTGAAGCTTTCTTT
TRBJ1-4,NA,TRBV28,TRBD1,CASIRTGGFNEKLFF,TGTGCCAGCATAAGGACAGGGGGCTTTAATGAAAAACTGTTTTTT
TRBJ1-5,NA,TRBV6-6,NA,CASSLGEVLGNQPQHF,TGTGCCAGCAGTTTGGGGGAGGTTCTCGGCAATCAGCCCCAGCATTTT
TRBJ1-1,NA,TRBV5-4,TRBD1,CASSYGQGSTEAFF,TGTGCCAGCAGCTATGGACAGGGCAGCACTGAAGCTTTCTTT
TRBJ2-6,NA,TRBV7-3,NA,CASSLGPQAGANVLTF,TGTGCCAGCAGCTTGGGACCCCAGGCTGGGGCCAACGTCCTGACTTTC
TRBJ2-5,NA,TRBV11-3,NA,CASSPRGGPGETQYF,TGTGCCAGCAGCCCCAGAGGGGGGCCTGGGGAGACCCAGTACTTC
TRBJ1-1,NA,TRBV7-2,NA,CASSLLSLMNTEAFF,TGTGCCAGCAGCTTGTTGAGCCTAATGAACACTGAAGCTTTCTTT
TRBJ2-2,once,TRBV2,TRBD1,CASSTQGTGHGELFF,TGTGCCAGCAGTACACAGGGGACGGGGCACGGGGAGCTGTTTTTT
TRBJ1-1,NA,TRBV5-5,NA,CATHIQASNTEAFF,TGTGCAACCCACATCCAGGCCTCGAACACTGAAGCTTTCTTT
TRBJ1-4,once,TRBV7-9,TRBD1,CATEDGTANEKLFF,TGTGCCACCGAAGACGGGACAGCTAATGAAAAACTGTTTTTT
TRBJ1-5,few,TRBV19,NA,CASILTGYNQPQHF,TGTGCCAGTATCCTTACAGGGTACAATCAGCCCCAGCATTTT
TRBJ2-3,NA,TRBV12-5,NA,CASGLVRGRSYTDTQYF,TGTGCTAGTGGTTTGGTACGTGGCAGGAGTTACACAGATACGCAGTATTTT
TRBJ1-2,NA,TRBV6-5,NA,CASSPGPPGYTF,TGTGCCAGCAGTCCAGGGCCGCCGGGCTACACCTTC
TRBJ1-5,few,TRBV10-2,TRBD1,CASSAQGANQPQHF,TGCGCCAGCAGTGCACAGGGGGCGAATCAGCCCCAGCATTTT
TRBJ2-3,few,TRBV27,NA,CASSTLRGGQRDTQYF,TGTGCCAGCAGTACCCTTAGGGGGGGGCAGAGAGATACGCAGTATTTT
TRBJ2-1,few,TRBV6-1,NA,CASNGRLSSYNEQFF,TGTGCCAGCAATGGGCGATTGAGCTCCTACAATGAGCAGTTCTTC
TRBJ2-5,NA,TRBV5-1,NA,CASSLAQGGQETQYF,TGCGCCAGCAGCTTGGCCCAAGGGGGACAAGAGACCCAGTACTTC
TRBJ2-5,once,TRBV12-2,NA,CASRPGTEYQETQYF,TGTGCAAGTCGCCCAGGGACCGAGTACCAAGAGACCCAGTACTTC
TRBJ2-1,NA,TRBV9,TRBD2,CASSRTSGALSYNEQFF,TGTGCCAGCAGCCGGACTAGCGGTGCTTTATCGTACAATGAGCAGTTCTTC
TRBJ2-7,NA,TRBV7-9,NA,CASSHRQGSYEQYF,TGTGCCAGCAGCCATAGGCAGGGCTCCTACGAGCAGTACTTC
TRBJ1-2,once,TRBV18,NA,CASSPSTEFYGYTF,TGTGCCAGCTCACCAAGCACAGAGTTCTATGGCTACACCTTC
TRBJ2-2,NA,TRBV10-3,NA,CAISERGGVNTGELFF,TGTGCCATCAGTGAGAGGGGCGGGGTGAACACCGGGGAGCTGTTTTTT
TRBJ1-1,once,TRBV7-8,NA,CASSPSQVRTEAFF,TGTGCCAGCAGCCCATCACAGGTGAGGACTGAAGCTTTCTTT
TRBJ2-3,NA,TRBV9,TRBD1,CASSDPGTGRTDTQYF,TGTGCCAGCAGCGACCCCGGGACAGGGCGTACAGATACGCAGTATTTT
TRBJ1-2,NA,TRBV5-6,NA,CASSFGRGGYTF,TGTGCCAGCAGCTTCGGTCGGGGTGGCTACACCTTC
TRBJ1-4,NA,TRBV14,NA,CASSQLVNEKLFF,TGTGCCAGCAGCCAATTGGTAAACGAAAAACTGTTTTTT
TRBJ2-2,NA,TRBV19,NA,CASSNVRQGNTGELFF,TGTGCCAGTAGTAACGTCAGGCAGGGGAACACCGGGGAGCTGTTTTTT
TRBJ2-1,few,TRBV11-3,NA,CASSLGGVTQYNEQFF,TGTGCCAGCAGCTTAGGCGGGGTTACCCAATACAATGAGCAGTTCTTC
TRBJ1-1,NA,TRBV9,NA,CASSKGALSTEAFF,TGTGCCAGCAGCAAAGGGGCGTTGAGCACTGAAGCTTTCTTT
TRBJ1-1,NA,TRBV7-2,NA,CASSQGGSNTEAFF,TGTGCCAGCAGCCAAGGGGGGTCGAACACTGAAGCTTTCTTT
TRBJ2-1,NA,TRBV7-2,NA,CASSLSQGYNEQFF,TGTGCCAGCAGCTTATCCCAAGGTTATAATGAGCAGTTCTTC
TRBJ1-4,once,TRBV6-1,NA,CASTEGQGGEKLFF,TGTGCCAGCACCGAGGGGCAGGGTGGCGAAAAACTGTTTTTT
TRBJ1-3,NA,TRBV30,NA,CAGGEGVDTGNTIYF,TGTGCCGGCGGAGAGGGGGTAGACACTGGAAACACCATATATTTT